These 4 T cell receptor beta chains originate from one sample sequenced in a study of shared clonotypes between healthy human individuals (dated by TCRdb to between 2020 and 2021). The method was the immunoSEQ multiplex PCR assay. Drawn from immuneACCESS, this table holds only the in-frame rearrangements with V and J called that TCRdb kept. Clones are partly lost; checked studies trace under half to an unresolved V gene and leave the rest unexplained. In this sample the table shows nearly 500,000 clones, around 80% of which occur a single time. Around 13% of the sample rests with the top ten. Material for sequencing was PBMCs. Receptors originate from a woman aged 40 to 50 in good health. Some clones in this sample may be carry-over from other donors' samples.

In its sample, this clone was seen many times. The chain carries TRBV21-1 and TRBJ2-7. TRBV21-1 is reported as a pseudogene. The CDR3 sequence is 15 residues long. CDR3: CASRGKRTPSYEQYF. The CDR3 DNA follows: TGTGCCAGCAGGGGAAAGAGGACCCCATCCTACGAGCAGTACTTC.

Only one count was recorded for this clone. The chain recombines TRBV28 with TRBJ2-7; TRBD2 agrees at 14 bases. The CDR3 extends over 16 amino acids. Trimming removed 5 bases from V and 7 bases from J; junction bases left unmatched: 10. Germline-derived CDR1 and CDR2 are MDHEN and SYDVKM. The CDR3 nucleotides read TGTGCCAGCAGTCCCTGGGGACTAGCGGGAGTGAGGGAGCAGTACTTC. The encoded protein is CASSPWGLAGVREQYF.

J is TRBJ1-2 and V is TRBV5-6; D remains ambiguous. Germline V gives CDR1 SGHDT, CDR2 YYEEEE. The V and J ends lost 4 bases and 6 bases respectively, with 22 bases between them. The CDR3 contains 16 residues. For the CDR3, the DNA is TGTGCCAGCAGCCCCCTAGTGGCCGGAACTAGGGATGGCTACACCTTC. This translates into CASSPLVAGTRDGYTF.

The chain couples TRBV9 to TRBJ2-7; the D call may be TRBD1 or TRBD2 (5 bases each). The CDR3 runs to 15 residues. The V end lost 4 bases, the J end lost 3 bases, and 17 bases lay between the germline ends. CDR1 and CDR2 from the germline V gene are SGDLS and YYNGEE. The CDR3 DNA follows: TGTGCCAGCAGCCGGCGAGAGGGGCTCCACTACGAGCAGTACTTC. Its protein product is CASSRREGLHYEQYF.